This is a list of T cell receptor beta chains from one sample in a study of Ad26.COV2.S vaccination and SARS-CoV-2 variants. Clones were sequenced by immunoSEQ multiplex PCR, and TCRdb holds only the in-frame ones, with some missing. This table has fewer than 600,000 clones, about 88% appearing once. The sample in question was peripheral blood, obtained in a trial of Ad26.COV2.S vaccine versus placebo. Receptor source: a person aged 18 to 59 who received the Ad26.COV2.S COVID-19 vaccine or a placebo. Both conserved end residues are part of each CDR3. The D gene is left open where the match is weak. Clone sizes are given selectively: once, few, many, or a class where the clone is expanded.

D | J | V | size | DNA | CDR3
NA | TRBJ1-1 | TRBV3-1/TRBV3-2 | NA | TGTGCCAGCAGCCAAGTACAGTTTTCGGACCGCTTGAACACTGAAGCTTTCTTT | CASSQVQFSDRLNTEAFF
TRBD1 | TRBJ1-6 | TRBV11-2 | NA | TGTGCCAGCAGCTTAAGACAGGGCTATAATTCACCCCTCCACTTT | CASSLRQGYNSPLHF
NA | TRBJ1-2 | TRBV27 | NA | TGTGCCAGCAGTTTAAATCTAGGCAACTATGGCTACACCTTC | CASSLNLGNYGYTF
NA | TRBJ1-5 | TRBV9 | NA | TGTGCCAGCAGCGTAGCGCCAGGAGCGAATCAGCCCCAGCATTTT | CASSVAPGANQPQHF
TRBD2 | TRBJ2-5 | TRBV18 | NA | TGTGCCAGCTCATCCCAAAGTAGCGGGGGGAAAGAGACCCAGTACTTC | CASSSQSSGGKETQYF
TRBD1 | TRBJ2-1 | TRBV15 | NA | TGTGCCACCAGCAGACTCCGGGACAGGGTGCGGAGGGACGCTATCAATGAGCAGTTCTTC | CATSRLRDRVRRDAINEQFF
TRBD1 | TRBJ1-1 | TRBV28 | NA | TGTGCCAGCAGCCCTGGACAGGGGTTGACTGAAGCTTTCTTT | CASSPGQGLTEAFF
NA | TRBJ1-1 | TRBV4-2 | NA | TGTGCCAGCAGCCAAGACCCATCCAGGGCCATGAACACTGAAGCTTTCTTT | CASSQDPSRAMNTEAFF
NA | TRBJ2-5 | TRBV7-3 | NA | TGTGCCAGCAGCTCCAAGGGGCCGGGAGAGACCCAGTACTTC | CASSSKGPGETQYF
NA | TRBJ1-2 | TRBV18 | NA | TGTGCCAGCTCACCGGGGAATGTCTATGGCTACACCTTC | CASSPGNVYGYTF
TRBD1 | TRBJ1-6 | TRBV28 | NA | TGTGCCAGCAGTGTCACGCAGGGGGTAAGGCCCCTCCACTTT | CASSVTQGVRPLHF
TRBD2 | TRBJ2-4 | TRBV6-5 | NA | TGTGCCAGCAGTAGCGGGAGGTTAGCCAAAAACATTCAGTACTTC | CASSSGRLAKNIQYF
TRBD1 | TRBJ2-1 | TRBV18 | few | TGTGCCAGCTCATACACAGGGGCATCTTCCTACAATGAGCAGTTCTTC | CASSYTGASSYNEQFF
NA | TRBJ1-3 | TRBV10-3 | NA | TGTGCCATCAGGACAGGCGAGTCTGGAAACACCATATATTTT | CAIRTGESGNTIYF
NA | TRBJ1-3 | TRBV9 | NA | TGTGCCAGCAGTCCCACAACCTCTGGAAACACCATATATTTT | CASSPTTSGNTIYF
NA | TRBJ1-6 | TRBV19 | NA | TGTGCCAGTAGTATTAAGGGATCACCCCTCCACTTT | CASSIKGSPLHF
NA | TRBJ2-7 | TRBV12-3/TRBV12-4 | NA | TGTGCCAGCAACAACAGGGACTCCTACGAGCAGTACTTC | CASNNRDSYEQYF
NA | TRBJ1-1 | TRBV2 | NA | TGTGCCAGCAAGCGAGGCACTGAAGCTTTCTTT | CASKRGTEAFF
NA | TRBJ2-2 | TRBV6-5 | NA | TGTGCCAGCAGGCGTTATAGGATCGGCACCGGGGAGCTGTTTTTT | CASRRYRIGTGELFF
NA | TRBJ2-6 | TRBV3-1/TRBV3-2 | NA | TGTGCCAGCAGCCAAGATGCGGGGTCTGGGGCCAACGTCCTGACTTTC | CASSQDAGSGANVLTF
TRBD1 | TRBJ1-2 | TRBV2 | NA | TGTGCCAGCACCCTAGACAGGGTTGACTATGGCTACACCTTC | CASTLDRVDYGYTF
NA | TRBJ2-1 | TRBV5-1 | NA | TGCGCCAGCAGCTTGCCCGAGTCTCCTATTTACAATGAGCAGTTCTTC | CASSLPESPIYNEQFF
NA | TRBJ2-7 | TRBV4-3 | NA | TGCGCCAGCAGCCAAGAGAAAGGGAACTACGAGCAGTACTTC | CASSQEKGNYEQYF